This record covers a single T cell receptor beta chain. This clonotype was detected ten times or more. Its target antigen remains unknown. No clone much larger than this one lies a single base away; base qualities are absent. These data are taken from a study of human T cells and chemical hapten exposure (dated by TCRdb to about 2021). In the study overall: For sensitization, 2% DPC in acetone was applied to a roughly 2 cm by roughly 2 cm area of upper inner arm skin. Throughout the study period of 20 to 30 weeks, patients also received therapeutic DPC doses to the scalp every week. Patch tests used Finn chambers with 0.01% DPC on the upper back, scored after 6 days by International Contact Dermatitis Research Group standards. Most of the patients in the cohort were female, and the cohort covered alopecia areata with under or over 50% scalp involvement, alopecia totalis and alopecia universalis. Libraries were pooled for sequencing, and variation in per-sample TCR yields was attributed mainly to small differences in library volumes within the pool. Peripheral blood TCR repertoire changes were tracked in vivo in alopecia patients during primary and secondary sensitization to the hapten diphenylcyclopropenone (DPC). Blood was sampled from patients pre-sensitization (week 0) and at 2, 6 and about 24 weeks after DPC sensitization. For TCR sequencing, blood came from about 28 alopecia patients at anywhere from one to four time points (pre-sensitization, 2, 6 and 24 weeks). The full study reports these points: Because all patients had alopecia, a presumed autoimmune disease, the immune response of the patients might differ from that of healthy individuals. Repeated subsampling changed both the strength of the expansion versus patch-test correlation and the threshold at which that correlation became significant. The number of TCRs above 1 in 1000 frequency did not change with DPC sensitization; there was no evidence of global repertoire structure alterations. Patch test score correlated positively with the number of PT1 expanded TCRs, reaching significance at thresholds 8, 16 and 32 but not at 4. Compared with pre-sensitization or healthy control sets, expanded TCRs formed significantly more large CDR3 similarity clusters, which is consistent with antigen-driven responses.

The receptor library was made with RACE. These reads were obtained on a NextSeq 500. During library preparation, unique molecular identifiers were attached to individual cDNA molecules so that TCRs could be counted in a quantitative, reproducible way. Each blood RNA sample was used to sequence both TCR alpha and TCR beta chains. Concerning the study's data processing: A median of roughly 99,000 TCRs per sample was observed, with a range of 23,224 to 690,600. V, J and CDR3 annotation of the TCR reads was performed with the Decombinator software suite. For PS versus PT1 abundance plots, all samples were subsampled to the same number of TCRs (28,000). Expanded TCRs were defined as absent before sensitization and observed at least eight times at the 2-week time point. TCRdb took the public reads, trimmed them with fastp at Q25, ran MiXCR for clone calling and kept in-frame beta chains. Entries that share a CDR3 protein sequence are merged under the most common genes and DNA. These V and J calls originate from TCRdb's pipeline instead of the authors' own analysis. The sample contains 350,000 to 400,000 distinct CDR3 sequences, about 6% of them found a single time. The ten largest make up 4.5% to 6% of the sample.

Taken with the paper, the label for time point translates to: patch test 2, 6 weeks after DPC sensitization. The sample's treatment or condition label, in plain terms: therapeutic diphenylcyclopropenone sensitization with weekly scalp DPC. Blood at each patch-test visit was drawn before the patch test was applied. Patients were eligible if aged 18 to 70, diagnosed with alopecia and judged suitable for DPC therapy, and pregnant patients were excluded. Total RNA was isolated from unfractionated whole blood collected in Tempus Blood RNA tubes. The CDR3 has 13 amino acids, counting the end cysteine and phenylalanine. Just the 39-base CDR3 DNA is kept, in frame starting at base 1. V lost 6 bases and J lost 15 bases; the stretch between them is 21 bases long. CDR1 SGHTA and CDR2 FQGNSA are derived from the germline V gene.

The TCR originated in a woman between 18 and 29 years old with alopecia areata. Some clones in this sample may be carry-over from other donors' samples. Recombination joined TRBV7-2 with TRBJ2-1, with a tentative D call of TRBD1 or TRBD2, each matching 5 bases. Specimen: whole blood, collected in connection with sensitization to the hapten diphenylcyclopropenone (DPC). The DNA sequence is as follows: TGTGCCAGCAGACATCTGGGGGAGACAGACACGTTCTTC. This gives the protein CASRHLGETDTFF. Reference TRBV7-2 and TRBJ2-1 proteins supply the regions before and after the CDR3; the full variable domain is: GAGVSQSPSNKVTEKGKDVELRCDPISGHTALYWYRQSLGQGLEFLIYFQGNSAPDKSGLPSDRFSAERTGGSVSTLTIQRTQQEDSAVYLCASRHLGETDTFFGPGTRLTVL.